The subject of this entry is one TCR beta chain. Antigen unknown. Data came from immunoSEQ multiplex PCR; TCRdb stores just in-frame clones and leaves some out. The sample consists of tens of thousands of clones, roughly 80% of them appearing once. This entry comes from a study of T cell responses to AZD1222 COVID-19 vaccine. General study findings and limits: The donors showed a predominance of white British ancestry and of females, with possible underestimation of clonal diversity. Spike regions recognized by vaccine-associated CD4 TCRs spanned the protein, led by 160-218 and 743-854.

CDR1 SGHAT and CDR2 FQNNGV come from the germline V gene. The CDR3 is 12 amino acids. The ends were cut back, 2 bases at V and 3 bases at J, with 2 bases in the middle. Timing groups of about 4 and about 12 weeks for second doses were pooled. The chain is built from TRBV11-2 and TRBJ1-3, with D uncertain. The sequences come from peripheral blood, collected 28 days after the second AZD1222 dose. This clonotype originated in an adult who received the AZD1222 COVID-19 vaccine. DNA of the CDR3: TGTGCCAGCAGCTTAAATGGAAACACCATATATTTT. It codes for CASSLNGNTIYF.